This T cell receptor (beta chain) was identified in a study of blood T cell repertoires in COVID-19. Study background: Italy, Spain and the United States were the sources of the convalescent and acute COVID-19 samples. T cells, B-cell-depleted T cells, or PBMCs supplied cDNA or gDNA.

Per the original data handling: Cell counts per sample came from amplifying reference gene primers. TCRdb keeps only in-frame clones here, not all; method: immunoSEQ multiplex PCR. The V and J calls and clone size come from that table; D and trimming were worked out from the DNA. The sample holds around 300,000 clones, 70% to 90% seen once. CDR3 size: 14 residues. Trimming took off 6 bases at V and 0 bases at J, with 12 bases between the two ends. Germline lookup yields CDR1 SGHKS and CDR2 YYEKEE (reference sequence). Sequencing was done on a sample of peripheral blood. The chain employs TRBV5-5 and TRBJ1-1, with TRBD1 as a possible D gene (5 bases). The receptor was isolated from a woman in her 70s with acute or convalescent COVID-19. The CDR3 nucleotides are TGTGCCAGCAACCGCCCGGGGGTGAACACTGAAGCTTTCTTT. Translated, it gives CASNRPGVNTEAFF.